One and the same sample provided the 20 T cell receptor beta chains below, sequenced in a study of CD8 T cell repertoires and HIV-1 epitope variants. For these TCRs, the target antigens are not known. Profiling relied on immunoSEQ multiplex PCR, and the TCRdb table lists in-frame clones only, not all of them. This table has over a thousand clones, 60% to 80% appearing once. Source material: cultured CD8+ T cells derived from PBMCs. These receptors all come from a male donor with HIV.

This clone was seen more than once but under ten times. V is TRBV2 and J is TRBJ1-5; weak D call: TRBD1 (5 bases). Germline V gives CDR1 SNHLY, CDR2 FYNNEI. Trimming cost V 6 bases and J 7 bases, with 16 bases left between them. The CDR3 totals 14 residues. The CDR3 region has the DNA TGTGCCAGCAGCCCGAACAGGTTACAACAGCCCCAGCATTTT. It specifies CASSPNRLQQPQHF. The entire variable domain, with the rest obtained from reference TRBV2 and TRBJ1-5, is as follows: EPEVTQTPSHQVTQMGQEVILRCVPISNHLYFYWYRQILGQKVEFLVSFYNNEISEKSEIFDDQFSVERPDGSNFTLKIRSTKLEDSAMYFCASSPNRLQQPQHFGDGTRLSIL.

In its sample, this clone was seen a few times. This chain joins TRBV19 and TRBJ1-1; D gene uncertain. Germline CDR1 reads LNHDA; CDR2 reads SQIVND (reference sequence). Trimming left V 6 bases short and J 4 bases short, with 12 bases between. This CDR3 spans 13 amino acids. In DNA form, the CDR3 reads TGTGCCAGTAGCCCGGGTTGGGGCACTGAAGCTTTCTTT. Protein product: CASSPGWGTEAFF.

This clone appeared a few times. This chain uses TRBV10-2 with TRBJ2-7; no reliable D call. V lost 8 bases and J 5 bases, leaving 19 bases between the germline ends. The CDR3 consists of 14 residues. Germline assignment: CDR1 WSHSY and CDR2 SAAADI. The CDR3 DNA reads TGCGCCAGCGCCCCAGGCAGCCTTTGGGACGAGCAGTACTTC. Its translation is CASAPGSLWDEQYF.

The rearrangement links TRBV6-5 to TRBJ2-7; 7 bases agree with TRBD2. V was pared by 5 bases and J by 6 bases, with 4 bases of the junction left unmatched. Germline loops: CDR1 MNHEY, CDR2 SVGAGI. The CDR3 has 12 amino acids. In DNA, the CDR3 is TGTGCCAGCAGTGCGGGGACTATCGAGCAGTACTTC. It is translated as CASSAGTIEQYF.

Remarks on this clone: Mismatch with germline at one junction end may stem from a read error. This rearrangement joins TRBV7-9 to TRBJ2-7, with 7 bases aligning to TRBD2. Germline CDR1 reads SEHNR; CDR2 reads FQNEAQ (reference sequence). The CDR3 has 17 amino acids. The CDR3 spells CASRLDGPSGAPYEQYF. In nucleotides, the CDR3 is TGTGCCAGCAGATTAGATGGTCCTAGCGGAGCCCCCTACGAGCAGTACTTC.

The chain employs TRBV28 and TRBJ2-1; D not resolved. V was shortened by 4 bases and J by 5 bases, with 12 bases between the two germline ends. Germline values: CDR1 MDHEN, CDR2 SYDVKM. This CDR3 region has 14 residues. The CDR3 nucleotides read TGTGCCAGCAGTTCCCTAGACCCGAACAATGAGCAGTTCTTC. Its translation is CASSSLDPNNEQFF.

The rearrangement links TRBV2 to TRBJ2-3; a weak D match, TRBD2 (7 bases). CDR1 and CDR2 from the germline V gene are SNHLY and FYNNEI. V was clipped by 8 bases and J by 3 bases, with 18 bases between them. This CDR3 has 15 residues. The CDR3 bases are TGTGCCAGCCGAATGGGAGGGGGTTGGACAGATACGCAGTATTTT. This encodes CASRMGGGWTDTQYF.

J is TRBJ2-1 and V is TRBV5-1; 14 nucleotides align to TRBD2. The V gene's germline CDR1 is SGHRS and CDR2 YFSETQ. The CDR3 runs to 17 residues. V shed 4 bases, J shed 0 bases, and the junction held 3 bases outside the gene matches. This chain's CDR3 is CASSPTSGRASYNEQFF. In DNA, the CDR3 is TGCGCCAGCAGCCCGACTAGCGGGAGGGCCTCCTACAATGAGCAGTTCTTC.

The CDR3 DNA follows: TGTGCCAGCAGTTACGGACTCGAGCTGGATGAGCAGTTCTTC. Protein product: CASSYGLELDEQFF. This chain joins TRBV5-4 and TRBJ2-1; D may be TRBD2 (5 bases). Germline V CDR1 and CDR2: SGHNT, YYREEE (reference sequence). Trimming left V 5 bases short and J 8 bases short, with 17 bases between. The CDR3 spans 14 residues.

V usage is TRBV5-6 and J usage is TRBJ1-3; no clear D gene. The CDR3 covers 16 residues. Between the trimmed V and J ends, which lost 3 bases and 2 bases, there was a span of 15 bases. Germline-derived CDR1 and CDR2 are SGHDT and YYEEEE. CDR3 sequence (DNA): TGTGCCAGCAGCTCACCGACGAGAGATCCTGGAAACACCATATATTTT. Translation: CASSSPTRDPGNTIYF.

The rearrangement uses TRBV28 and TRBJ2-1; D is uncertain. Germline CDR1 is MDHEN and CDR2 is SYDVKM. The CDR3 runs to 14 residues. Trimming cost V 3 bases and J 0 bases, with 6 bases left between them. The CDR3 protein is CASSFRSSYNEQFF. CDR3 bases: TGTGCCAGCAGTTTTCGGAGCTCCTACAATGAGCAGTTCTTC.

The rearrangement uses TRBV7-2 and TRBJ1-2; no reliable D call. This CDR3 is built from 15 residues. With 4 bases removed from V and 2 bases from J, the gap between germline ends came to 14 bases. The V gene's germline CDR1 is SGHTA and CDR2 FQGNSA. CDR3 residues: CASSSQRRLNYGYTF. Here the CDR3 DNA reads TGTGCCAGCAGCTCACAGAGGAGACTCAACTATGGCTACACCTTC.

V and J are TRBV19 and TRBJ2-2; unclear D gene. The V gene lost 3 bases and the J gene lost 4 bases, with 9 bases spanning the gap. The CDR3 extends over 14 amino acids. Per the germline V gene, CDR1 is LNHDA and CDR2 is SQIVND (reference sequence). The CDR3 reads CASSIRGSTGELFF. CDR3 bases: TGTGCCAGTAGTATTAGAGGATCCACCGGGGAGCTGTTTTTT.

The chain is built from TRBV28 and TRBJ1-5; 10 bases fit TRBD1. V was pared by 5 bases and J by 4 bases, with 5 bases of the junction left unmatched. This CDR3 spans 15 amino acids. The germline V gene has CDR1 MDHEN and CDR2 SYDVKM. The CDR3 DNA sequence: TGTGCCAGCAGTCTGACAGGGGGCAGTAATCAGCCCCAGCATTTT. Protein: CASSLTGGSNQPQHF. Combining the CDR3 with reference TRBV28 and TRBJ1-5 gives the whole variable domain DVKVTQSSRYLVKRTGEKVFLECVQDMDHENMFWYRQDPGLGLRLIYFSYDVKMKEKGDIPEGYSVSREKKERFSLILESASTNQTSMYLCASSLTGGSNQPQHFGDGTRLSIL.

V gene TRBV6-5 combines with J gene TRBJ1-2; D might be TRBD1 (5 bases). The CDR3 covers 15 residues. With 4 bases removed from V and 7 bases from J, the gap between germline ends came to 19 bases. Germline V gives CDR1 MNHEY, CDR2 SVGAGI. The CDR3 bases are TGTGCCAGCAGTTCGTCCTTTGGGGGAGGGAGTGGCTACACCTTC. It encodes CASSSSFGGGSGYTF.

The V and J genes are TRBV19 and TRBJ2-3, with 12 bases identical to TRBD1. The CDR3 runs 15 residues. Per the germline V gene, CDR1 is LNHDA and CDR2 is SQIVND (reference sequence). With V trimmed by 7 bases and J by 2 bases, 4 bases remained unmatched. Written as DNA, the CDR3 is TGTGCCAGTAACATGGGACAGGGGGCCACAGATACGCAGTATTTT. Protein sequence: CASNMGQGATDTQYF.

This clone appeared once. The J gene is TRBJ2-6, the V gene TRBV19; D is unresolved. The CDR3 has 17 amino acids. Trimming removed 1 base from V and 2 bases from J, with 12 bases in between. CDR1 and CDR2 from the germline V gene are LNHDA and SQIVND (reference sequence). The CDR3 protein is CASSIGHLEAGANVLTF. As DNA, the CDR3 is TGTGCCAGTAGTATAGGCCACCTGGAAGCTGGGGCCAACGTCCTGACTTTC.

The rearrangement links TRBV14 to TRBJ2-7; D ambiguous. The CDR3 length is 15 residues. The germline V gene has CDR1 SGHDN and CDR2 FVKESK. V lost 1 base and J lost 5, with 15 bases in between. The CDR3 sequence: CASSQVPVDLDEQYF. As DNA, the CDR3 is TGTGCCAGCAGCCAAGTTCCTGTCGACCTGGACGAGCAGTACTTC.

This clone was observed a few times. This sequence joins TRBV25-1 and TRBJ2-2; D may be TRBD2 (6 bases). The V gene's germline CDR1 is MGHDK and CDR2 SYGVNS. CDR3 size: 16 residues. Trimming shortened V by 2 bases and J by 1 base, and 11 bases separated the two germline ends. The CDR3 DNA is TGTGCCAGCAGTGAAGTGGGACTGCAGAACACCGGGGAGCTGTTTTTT. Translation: CASSEVGLQNTGELFF.

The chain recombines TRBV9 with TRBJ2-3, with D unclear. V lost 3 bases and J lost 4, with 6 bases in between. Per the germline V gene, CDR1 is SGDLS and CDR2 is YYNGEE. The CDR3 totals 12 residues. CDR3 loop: CASSAGPDTQYF. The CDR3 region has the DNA TGTGCCAGCAGCGCGGGCCCAGATACGCAGTATTTT.